The present T cell receptor (beta chain) was sequenced within a study of blood T cell repertoires in COVID-19. Study-level background: Donors in the United States, Italy and Spain gave samples during acute or convalescent COVID-19. PBMCs, B-cell-depleted T cells, or T cells provided the cDNA or gDNA that made up the material.

The V gene's germline CDR1 is MDHEN and CDR2 SYDVKM. V gave up 2 bases and J gave up 5 bases, with 13 bases separating them. The CDR3 covers 15 residues. Per the original methods: Reference gene primer amplification gave estimated nucleated cell counts. The repertoire was sequenced with immunoSEQ multiplex PCR; TCRdb's copy has only in-frame clones and lacks some. V, J and clone size reflect that table, while D and trimming were determined from the DNA. The sample records around 450,000 clones, 80% to 90% being singletons. The sequenced material came from peripheral blood. This clonotype was sampled from a woman between 25 and 40 years old with acute or convalescent COVID-19. This chain links TRBV28 with TRBJ1-5; D gene ambiguous. CDR3 DNA sequence: TGTGCCAGCAGTTTACCGGGAGCCGACTATCAGCCCCAGCATTTT. This codes for CASSLPGADYQPQHF.